This TCR beta chain was recorded in a study of blood T cell repertoires in COVID-19. Methods used by the authors: Using reference gene primer amplification, nucleated cell counts were estimated. The protocol was immunoSEQ multiplex PCR, while the TCRdb copy is restricted to in-frame clones and leaves out a portion. From that table come the V and J calls and clone size; the DNA was used to work out D and trimming. Altogether tens of thousands of clones are present, 60% to 85% being singletons, with the ten largest covering roughly 30%. This clone occurred a few times. The CDR3 spans 13 residues. The germline V gene encodes CDR1 MNHEY and CDR2 SVGAGI. Trimming removed 11 bases from V and 5 bases from J; junction bases left unmatched: 7.

The sequencing input was peripheral blood. The chain uses TRBV6-5 and TRBJ2-7, with 12 bases fitting TRBD2. This receptor was taken from a woman of 80 years or more with acute or convalescent COVID-19. The CDR3 loop reads CAHGLAGNNEQYF. The CDR3 DNA sequence: TGTGCCCACGGACTAGCGGGAAATAACGAGCAGTACTTC.